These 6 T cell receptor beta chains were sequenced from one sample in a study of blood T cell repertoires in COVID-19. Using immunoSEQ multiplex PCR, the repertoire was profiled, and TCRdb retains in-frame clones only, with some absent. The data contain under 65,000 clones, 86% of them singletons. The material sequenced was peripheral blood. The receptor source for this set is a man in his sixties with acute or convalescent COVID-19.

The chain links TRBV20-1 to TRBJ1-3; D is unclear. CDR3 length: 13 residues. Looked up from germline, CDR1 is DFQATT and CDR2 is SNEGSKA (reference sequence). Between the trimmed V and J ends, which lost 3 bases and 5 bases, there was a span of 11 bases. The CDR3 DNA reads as TGCAGTGCTAGTGTCAGAACAAGAAACACCATATATTTT. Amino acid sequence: CSASVRTRNTIYF.

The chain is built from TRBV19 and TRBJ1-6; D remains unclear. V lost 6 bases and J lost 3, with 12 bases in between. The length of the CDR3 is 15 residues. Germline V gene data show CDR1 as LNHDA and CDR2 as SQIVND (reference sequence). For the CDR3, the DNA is TGTGCCAGTAGCCTTGGCGGCGTCTATAATTCACCCCTCCACTTT. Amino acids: CASSLGGVYNSPLHF. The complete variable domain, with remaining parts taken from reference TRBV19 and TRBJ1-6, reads DGGITQSPKYLFRKEGQNVTLSCEQNLNHDAMYWYRQDPGQGLRLIYYSQIVNDFQKGDIAEGYSVSREKKESFPLTVTSAQKNPTAFYLCASSLGGVYNSPLHFGNGTRLTVT.

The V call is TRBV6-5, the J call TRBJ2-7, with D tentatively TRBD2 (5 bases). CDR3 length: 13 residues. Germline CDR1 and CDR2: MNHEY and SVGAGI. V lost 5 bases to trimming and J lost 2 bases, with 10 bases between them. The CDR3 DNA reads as TGTGCCAGCAGTACGGACTCTACCTACGAGCAGTACTTC. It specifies CASSTDSTYEQYF.

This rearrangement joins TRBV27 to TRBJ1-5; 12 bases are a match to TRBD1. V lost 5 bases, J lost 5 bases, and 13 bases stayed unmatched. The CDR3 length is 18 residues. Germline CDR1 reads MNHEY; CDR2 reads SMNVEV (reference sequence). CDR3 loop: CASSRNPGQGAGYQPQHF. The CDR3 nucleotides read TGTGCCAGCAGTCGAAACCCGGGACAGGGGGCGGGTTATCAGCCCCAGCATTTT.

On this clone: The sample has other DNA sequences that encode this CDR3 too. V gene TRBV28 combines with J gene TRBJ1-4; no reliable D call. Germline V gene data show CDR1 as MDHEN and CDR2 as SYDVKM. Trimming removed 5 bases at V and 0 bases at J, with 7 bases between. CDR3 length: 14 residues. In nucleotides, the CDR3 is TGTGCCAGCAGTCCGGGAGCAACTAATGAAAAACTGTTTTTT. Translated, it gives CASSPGATNEKLFF. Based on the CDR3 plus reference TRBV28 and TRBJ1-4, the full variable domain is DVKVTQSSRYLVKRTGEKVFLECVQDMDHENMFWYRQDPGLGLRLIYFSYDVKMKEKGDIPEGYSVSREKKERFSLILESASTNQTSMYLCASSPGATNEKLFFGSGTQLSVL.

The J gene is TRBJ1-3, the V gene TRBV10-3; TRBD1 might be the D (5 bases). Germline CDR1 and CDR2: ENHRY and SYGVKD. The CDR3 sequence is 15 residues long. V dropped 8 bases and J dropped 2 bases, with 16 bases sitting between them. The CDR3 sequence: CAIHDPREAGNTIYF. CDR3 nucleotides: TGTGCCATCCATGACCCCAGGGAGGCTGGAAACACCATATATTTT.